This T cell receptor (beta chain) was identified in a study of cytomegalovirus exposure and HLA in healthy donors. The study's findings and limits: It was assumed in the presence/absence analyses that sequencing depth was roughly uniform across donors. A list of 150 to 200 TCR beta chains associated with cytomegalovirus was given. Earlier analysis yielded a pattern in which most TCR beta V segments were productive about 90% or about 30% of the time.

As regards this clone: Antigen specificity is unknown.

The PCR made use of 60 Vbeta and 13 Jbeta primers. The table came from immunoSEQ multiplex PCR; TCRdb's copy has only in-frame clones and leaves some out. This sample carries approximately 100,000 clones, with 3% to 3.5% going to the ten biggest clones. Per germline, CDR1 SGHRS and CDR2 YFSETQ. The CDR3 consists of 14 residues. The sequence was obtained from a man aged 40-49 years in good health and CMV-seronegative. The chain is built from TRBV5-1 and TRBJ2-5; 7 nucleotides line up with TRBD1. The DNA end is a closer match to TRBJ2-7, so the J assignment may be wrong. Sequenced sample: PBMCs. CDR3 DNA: TGCGCCAGCAGCTCGGGACAGACCTCCTACGAGCAGTACTTC. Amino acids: CASSSGQTSYEQYF.